The entry below gives a single TCR beta chain sequence along with its context. Its antigen is not known. This CDR3 region has 15 residues. V lost 3 bases and J lost 1, with 11 bases in between. The germline CDR1 and CDR2 sequences are SGDLS and YYNGEE. Measured with immunoSEQ multiplex PCR; TCRdb has only the in-frame clones, and not every one. This sample has 440,000 or so clones, with roughly nine tenths found just once. As for treatment: 19 received Ad26.COV2.S at low or high dose, single or two shots; about 5 received placebo; per-sample allocation not given. Sampling was performed 63 days after the first vaccine or placebo injection. The source of the sample is a study of Ad26.COV2.S vaccination and SARS-CoV-2 variants. Turning to the study itself: The donor belonged to the COV1001 Ad26.COV2.S trial arm. Regarding the study as a whole: Recipients of vaccine and of placebo showed similar breadth of their non-spike TCR repertoires.

The TCR sequence derives from a person between 18 and 65 years old who received the Ad26.COV2.S COVID-19 vaccine or a placebo. Sequenced material: peripheral blood, taken in a trial of Ad26.COV2.S vaccine versus placebo. The chain is built from TRBV9 and TRBJ1-3; unclear D gene. In DNA, the CDR3 is TGTGCCAGCAGCGGAATATCTGGATCTGGAAACACCATATATTTT. Its protein product is CASSGISGSGNTIYF.